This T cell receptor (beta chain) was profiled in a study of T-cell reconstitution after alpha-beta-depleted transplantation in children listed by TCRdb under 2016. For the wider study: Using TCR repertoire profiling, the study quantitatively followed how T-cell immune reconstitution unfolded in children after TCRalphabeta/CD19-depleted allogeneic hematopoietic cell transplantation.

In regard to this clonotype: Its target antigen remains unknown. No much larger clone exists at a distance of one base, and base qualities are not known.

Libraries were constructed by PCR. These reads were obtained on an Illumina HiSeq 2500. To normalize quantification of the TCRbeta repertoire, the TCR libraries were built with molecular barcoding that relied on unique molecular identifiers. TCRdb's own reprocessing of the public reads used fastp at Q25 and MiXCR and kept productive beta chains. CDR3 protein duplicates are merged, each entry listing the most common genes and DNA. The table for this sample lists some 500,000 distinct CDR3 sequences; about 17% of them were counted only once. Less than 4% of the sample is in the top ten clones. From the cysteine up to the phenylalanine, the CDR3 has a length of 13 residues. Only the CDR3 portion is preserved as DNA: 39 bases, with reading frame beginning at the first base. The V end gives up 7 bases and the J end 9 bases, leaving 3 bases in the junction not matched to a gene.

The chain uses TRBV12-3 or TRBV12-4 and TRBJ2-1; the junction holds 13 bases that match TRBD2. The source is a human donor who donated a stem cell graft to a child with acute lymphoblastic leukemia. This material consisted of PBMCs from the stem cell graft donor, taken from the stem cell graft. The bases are TGTGCCAGCATACTAGCGGGAGGGGGTGAGCAGTTCTTC. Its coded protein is CASILAGGGEQFF.